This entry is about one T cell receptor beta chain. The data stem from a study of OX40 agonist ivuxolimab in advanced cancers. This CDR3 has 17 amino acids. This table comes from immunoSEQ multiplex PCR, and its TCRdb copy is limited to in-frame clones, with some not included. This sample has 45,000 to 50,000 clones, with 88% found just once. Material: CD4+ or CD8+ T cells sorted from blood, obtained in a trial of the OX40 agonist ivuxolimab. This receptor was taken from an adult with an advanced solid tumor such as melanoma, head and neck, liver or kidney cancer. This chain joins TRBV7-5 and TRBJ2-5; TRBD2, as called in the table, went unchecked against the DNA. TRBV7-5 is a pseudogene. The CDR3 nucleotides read TGTGTCAGAAGCGGAGAAGGGACTAGCGGGATAGGAGAGACCCAGTACTTC. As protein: CVRSGEGTSGIGETQYF.